What follows describes a single T cell receptor beta chain. The antigen is unknown. This sample stems from a study of cytomegalovirus exposure and HLA in healthy donors. Researchers ran the PCR with 60 Vbeta and 13 Jbeta primers. Assay: immunoSEQ multiplex PCR; the TCRdb copy retains only in-frame clones and omits some. The sample lists roughly 140,000 clones, roughly four fifths occurring once. Study-wide points: Confirmation was obtained in vitro that a few CMV-associated chains are specific for CMV antigens. In a later analysis, the majority of CMV-associated beta chains seemingly showed HLA restriction. CMV serostatus stood as the only immune exposure information on hand.

The receptor was derived from a male donor in good health and CMV-seronegative. Sequencing input: PBMCs.

CDR3 in amino acids: CASSLGSSGNTIYF. In nucleotides, the CDR3 is TGTGCCAGCAGCTTGGGGAGCTCTGGAAACACCATATATTTT. The rearrangement joins TRBV7-8 to TRBJ1-3; D is uncertain. In germline, CDR1 is SGHVS, CDR2 FQNEAQ. Trimming removed 3 bases from V and 0 bases from J, with 6 bases in between. The CDR3 extends over 14 amino acids.